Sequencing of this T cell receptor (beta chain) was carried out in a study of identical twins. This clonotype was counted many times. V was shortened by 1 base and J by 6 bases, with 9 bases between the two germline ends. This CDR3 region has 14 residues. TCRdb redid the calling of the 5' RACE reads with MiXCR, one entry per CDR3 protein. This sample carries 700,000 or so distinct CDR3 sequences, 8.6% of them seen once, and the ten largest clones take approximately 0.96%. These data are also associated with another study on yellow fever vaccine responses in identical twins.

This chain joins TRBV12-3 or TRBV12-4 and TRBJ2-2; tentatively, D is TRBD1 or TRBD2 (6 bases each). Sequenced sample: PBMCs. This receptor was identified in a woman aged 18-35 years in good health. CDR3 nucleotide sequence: TGTGCCAGCAGTTTAGTGGGGGGCGCCGGGGAGCTGTTTTTT. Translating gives CASSLVGGAGELFF.